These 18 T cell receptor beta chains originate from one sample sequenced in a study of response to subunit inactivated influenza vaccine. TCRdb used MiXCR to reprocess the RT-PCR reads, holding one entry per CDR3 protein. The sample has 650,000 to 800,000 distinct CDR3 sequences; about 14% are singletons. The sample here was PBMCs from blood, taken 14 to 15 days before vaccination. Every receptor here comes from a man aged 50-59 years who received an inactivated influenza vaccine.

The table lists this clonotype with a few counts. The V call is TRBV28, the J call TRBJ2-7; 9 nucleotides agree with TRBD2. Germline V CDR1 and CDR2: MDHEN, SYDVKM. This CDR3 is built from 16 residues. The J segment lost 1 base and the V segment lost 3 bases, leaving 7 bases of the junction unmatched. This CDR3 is CASSFHLAGLSYEQYF. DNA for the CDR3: TGTGCCAGCAGTTTCCATCTAGCGGGACTTTCCTACGAGCAGTACTTC.

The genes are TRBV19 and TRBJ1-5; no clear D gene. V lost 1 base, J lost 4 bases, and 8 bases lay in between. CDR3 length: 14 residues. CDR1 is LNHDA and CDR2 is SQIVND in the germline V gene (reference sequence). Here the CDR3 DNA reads TGTGCCAGTAGTATAGTGGTCCAAAATCAGCCCCAGCATTTT. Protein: CASSIVVQNQPQHF.

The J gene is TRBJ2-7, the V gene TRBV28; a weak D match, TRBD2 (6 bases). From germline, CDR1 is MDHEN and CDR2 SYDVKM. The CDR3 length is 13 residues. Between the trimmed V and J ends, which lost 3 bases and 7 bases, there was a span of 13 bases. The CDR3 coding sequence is TGTGCCAGCAGTTTTAGGGGCGCGGGAGAGCAGTACTTC. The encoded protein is CASSFRGAGEQYF.

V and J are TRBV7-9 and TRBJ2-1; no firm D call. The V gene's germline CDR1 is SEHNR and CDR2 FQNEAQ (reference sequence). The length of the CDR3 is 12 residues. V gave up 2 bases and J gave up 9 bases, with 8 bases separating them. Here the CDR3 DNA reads TGTGCCAGCAGCTTATACAAGCTTGAGCAGTTCTTC. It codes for CASSLYKLEQFF. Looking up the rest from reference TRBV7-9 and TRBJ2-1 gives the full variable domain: DTGVSQNPRHKITKRGQNVTFRCDPISEHNRLYWYRQTLGQGPEFLTYFQNEAQLEKSRLLSDRFSAERPKGSFSTLEIQRTEQGDSAMYLCASSLYKLEQFFGPGTRLTVL.

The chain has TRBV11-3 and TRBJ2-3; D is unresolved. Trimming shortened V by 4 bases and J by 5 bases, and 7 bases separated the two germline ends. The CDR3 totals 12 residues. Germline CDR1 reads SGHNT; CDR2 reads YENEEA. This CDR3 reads CASSSQEDTQYF. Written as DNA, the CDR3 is TGTGCCAGCAGCTCCCAAGAAGATACGCAGTATTTT.

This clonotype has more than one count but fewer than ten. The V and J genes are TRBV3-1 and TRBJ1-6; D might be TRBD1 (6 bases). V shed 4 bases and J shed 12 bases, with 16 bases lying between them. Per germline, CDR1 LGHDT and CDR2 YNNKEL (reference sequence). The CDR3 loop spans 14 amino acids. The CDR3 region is CASSPGGPQGPLHF. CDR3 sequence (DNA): TGTGCCAGCAGCCCCGGGGGACCACAGGGACCCCTCCACTTT. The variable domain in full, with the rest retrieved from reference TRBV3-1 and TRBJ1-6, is DTAVSQTPKYLVTQMGNDKSIKCEQNLGHDTMYWYKQDSKKFLKIMFSYNNKELIINETVPNRFSPKSPDKAHLNLHINSLELGDSAVYFCASSPGGPQGPLHFGNGTRLTVT.

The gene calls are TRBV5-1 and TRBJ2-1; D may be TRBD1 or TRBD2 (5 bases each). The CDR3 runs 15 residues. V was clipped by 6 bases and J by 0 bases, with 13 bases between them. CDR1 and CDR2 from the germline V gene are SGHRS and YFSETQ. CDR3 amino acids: CASNVGASSYNEQFF. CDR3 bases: TGCGCCAGCAACGTCGGGGCAAGCTCCTACAATGAGCAGTTCTTC.

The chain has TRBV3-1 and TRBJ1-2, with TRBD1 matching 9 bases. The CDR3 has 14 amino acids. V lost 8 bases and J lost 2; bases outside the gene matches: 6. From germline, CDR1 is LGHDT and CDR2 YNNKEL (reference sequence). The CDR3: CASRGQGGNYGYTF. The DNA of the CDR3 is TGTGCCAGCCGGGGACAGGGCGGAAACTATGGCTACACCTTC.

The CDR3 reads CASSLAGAPSYNEQFF. The CDR3 DNA is TGCGCCAGCAGCTTGGCGGGGGCCCCCTCCTACAATGAGCAGTTCTTC. The gene calls are TRBV5-1 and TRBJ2-1; D may be TRBD1 or TRBD2 (6 bases each). Germline values: CDR1 SGHRS, CDR2 YFSETQ. The germline V and J ends were trimmed by 0 bases and 0 bases, with 10 bases remaining between them. The CDR3 runs 16 residues. Looking up the rest from reference TRBV5-1 and TRBJ2-1 gives the full variable domain: KAGVTQTPRYLIKTRGQQVTLSCSPISGHRSVSWYQQTPGQGLQFLFEYFSETQRNKGNFPGRFSGRQFSNSRSEMNVSTLELGDSALYLCASSLAGAPSYNEQFFGPGTRLTVL.

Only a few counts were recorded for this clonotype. As DNA, the CDR3 is TGCAGTGCTAGTCCGGGACAGGGCCACAATGAGCAGTTCTTC. Translation: CSASPGQGHNEQFF. This chain links TRBV20-1 with TRBJ2-1; 9 positions match TRBD1. The trim removed 3 bases at V and 5 bases at J, leaving 5 bases unmatched. The CDR3 has 14 residues. The germline gives CDR1 DFQATT, CDR2 SNEGSKA (reference sequence).

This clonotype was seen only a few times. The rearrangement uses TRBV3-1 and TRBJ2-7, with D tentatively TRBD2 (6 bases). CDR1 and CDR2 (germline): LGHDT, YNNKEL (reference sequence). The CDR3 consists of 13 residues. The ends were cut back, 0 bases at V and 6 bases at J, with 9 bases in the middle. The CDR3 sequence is CASSQDGLPEQYF. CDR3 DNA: TGTGCCAGCAGCCAAGACGGACTACCCGAGCAGTACTTC.

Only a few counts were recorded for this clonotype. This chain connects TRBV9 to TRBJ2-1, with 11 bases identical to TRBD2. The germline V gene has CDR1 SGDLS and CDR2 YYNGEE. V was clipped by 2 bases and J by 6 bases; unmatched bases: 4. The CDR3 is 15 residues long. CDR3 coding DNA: TGTGCCAGCAGCGTCGTAGCGGGAGGGACCAATGAGCAGTTCTTC. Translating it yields CASSVVAGGTNEQFF.

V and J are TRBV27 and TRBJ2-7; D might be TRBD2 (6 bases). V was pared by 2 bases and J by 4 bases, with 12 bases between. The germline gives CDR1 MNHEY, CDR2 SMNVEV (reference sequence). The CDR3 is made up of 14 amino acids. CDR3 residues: CASSLLASEYEQYF. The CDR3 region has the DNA TGTGCCAGCAGTTTACTAGCTAGCGAGTACGAGCAGTACTTC.

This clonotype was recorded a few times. The CDR3 reads CSARDARLAANEQFF. For the CDR3, the DNA is TGCAGTGCTAGAGACGCGAGACTAGCTGCGAATGAGCAGTTCTTC. V is TRBV20-1 and J is TRBJ2-1; 7 bases are shared with TRBD2. V shed 0 bases, J shed 7 bases, and the junction held 9 bases outside the gene matches. The germline CDR1 and CDR2 sequences are DFQATT and SNEGSKA (reference sequence). The CDR3 loop spans 15 amino acids.

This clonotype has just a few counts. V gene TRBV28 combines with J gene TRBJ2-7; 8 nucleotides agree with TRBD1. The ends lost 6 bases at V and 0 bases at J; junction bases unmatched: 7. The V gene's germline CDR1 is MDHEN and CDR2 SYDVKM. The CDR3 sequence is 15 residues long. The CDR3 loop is CASRMGQGASYEQYF. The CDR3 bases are TGTGCCAGCAGAATGGGGCAGGGGGCCTCCTACGAGCAGTACTTC.

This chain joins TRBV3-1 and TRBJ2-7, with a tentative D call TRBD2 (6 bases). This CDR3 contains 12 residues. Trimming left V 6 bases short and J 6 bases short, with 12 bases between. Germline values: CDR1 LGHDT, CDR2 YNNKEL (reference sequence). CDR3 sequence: CASRGGPGEQYF. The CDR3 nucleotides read TGTGCCAGCAGAGGAGGGCCGGGCGAGCAGTACTTC.

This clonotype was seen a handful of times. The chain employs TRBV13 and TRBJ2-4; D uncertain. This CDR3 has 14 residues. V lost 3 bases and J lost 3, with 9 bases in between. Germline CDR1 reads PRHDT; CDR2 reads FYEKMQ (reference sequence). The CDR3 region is CASSFRRGKNIQYF. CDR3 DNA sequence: TGTGCCAGCAGCTTCCGAAGAGGCAAAAACATTCAGTACTTC. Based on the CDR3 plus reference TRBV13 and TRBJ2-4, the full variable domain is AAGVIQSPRHLIKEKRETATLKCYPIPRHDTVYWYQQGPGQDPQFLISFYEKMQSDKGSIPDRFSAQQFSDYHSELNMSSLELGDSALYFCASSFRRGKNIQYFGAGTRLSVL.

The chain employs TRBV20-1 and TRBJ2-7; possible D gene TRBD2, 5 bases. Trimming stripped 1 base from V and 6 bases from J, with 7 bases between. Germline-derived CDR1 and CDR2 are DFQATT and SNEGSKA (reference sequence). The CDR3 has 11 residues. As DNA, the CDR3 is TGCAGTGCTAGAGGAGGAGGCGAGCAGTACTTC. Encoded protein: CSARGGGEQYF.